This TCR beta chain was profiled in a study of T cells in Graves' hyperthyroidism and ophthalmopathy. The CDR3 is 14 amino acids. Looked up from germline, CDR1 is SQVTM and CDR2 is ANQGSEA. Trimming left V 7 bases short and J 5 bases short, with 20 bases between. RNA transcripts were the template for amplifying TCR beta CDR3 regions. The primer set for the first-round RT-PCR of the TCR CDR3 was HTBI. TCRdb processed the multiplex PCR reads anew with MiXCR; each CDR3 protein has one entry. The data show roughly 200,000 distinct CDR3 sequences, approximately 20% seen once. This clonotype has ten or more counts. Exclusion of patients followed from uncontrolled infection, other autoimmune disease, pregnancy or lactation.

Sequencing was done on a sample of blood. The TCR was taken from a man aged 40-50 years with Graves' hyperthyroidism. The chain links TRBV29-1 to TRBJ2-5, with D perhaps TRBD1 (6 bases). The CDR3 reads CSGGLGRGVETQYF. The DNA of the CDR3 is TGCAGCGGGGGTCTGGGCAGGGGAGTGGAGACCCAGTACTTC.